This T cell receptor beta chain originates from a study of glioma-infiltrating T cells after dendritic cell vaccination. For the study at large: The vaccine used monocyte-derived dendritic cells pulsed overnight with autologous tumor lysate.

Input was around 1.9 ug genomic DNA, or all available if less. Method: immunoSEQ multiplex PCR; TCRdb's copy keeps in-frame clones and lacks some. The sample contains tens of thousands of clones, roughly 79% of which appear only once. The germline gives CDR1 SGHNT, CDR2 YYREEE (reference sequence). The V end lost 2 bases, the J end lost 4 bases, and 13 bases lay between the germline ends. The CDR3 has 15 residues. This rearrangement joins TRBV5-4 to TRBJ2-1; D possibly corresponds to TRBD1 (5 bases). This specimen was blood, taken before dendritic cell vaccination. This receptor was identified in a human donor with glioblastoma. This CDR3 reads CASSFFGQPYNEQFF. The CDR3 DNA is TGTGCCAGCAGCTTCTTCGGACAACCTTACAATGAGCAGTTCTTC.